A single sample gave rise to the 24 T cell receptor beta chains below, sequenced in a study of T cells in Graves' hyperthyroidism and ophthalmopathy. Authors of the study amplified TCR beta CDR3 regions from RNA transcripts. HTBI primers drove first-round RT-PCR of the TCR CDR3. Each CDR3 protein is one row after TCRdb ran MiXCR on the multiplex PCR reads. The sample includes around 100,000 distinct CDR3 sequences, 45% to 50% of them seen just once. What was sequenced was blood. The receptors were gathered from a man aged 35-49 years with Graves' hyperthyroidism.

This chain joins TRBV7-7 and TRBJ2-5; TRBD2 is a possible D gene (5 bases). This CDR3 is 13 amino acids long. Germline values: CDR1 SSHAT, CDR2 FNYEAQ (reference sequence). Trimming pared 8 bases from V and 5 bases from J, leaving 15 bases between. CDR3 nucleotide sequence: TGTGCCAGCGGCCGGGGTATTACGGAGACCCAGTACTTC. Translation: CASGRGITETQYF.

This chain connects TRBV29-1 to TRBJ2-1; perhaps TRBD2 as D (6 bases). Germline CDR1 is SQVTM and CDR2 is ANQGSEA. The CDR3 extends over 14 amino acids. The ends were cut back, 6 bases at V and 1 base at J, with 13 bases in the middle. DNA for the CDR3: TGCAGCGTGGAGGGTGTAGGGTCCTACAATGAGCAGTTCTTC. Amino acid sequence: CSVEGVGSYNEQFF.

This clonotype was detected ten times or more. The V call is TRBV2, the J call TRBJ2-7; 12 nucleotides align to TRBD2. The CDR3 covers 16 residues. With 3 bases clipped from V and 5 bases from J, the junction kept 8 bases outside the gene matches. Germline V CDR1 and CDR2: SNHLY, FYNNEI. This CDR3 is CASSDRGLAGRHEQYF. The CDR3, as DNA: TGTGCCAGCAGTGACCGTGGACTAGCGGGAAGGCACGAGCAGTACTTC.

This clonotype was found many times. This chain joins TRBV2 and TRBJ2-4; D not certain. The length of the CDR3 is 13 residues. V shed 3 bases and J shed 8 bases, with 11 bases lying between them. Per the germline V gene, CDR1 is SNHLY and CDR2 is FYNNEI. CDR3: CASSDGPRDIQYF. The CDR3 bases are TGTGCCAGCAGTGATGGCCCCCGGGACATTCAGTACTTC. The whole variable domain, filled in from reference TRBV2 and TRBJ2-4, reads EPEVTQTPSHQVTQMGQEVILRCVPISNHLYFYWYRQILGQKVEFLVSFYNNEISEKSEIFDDQFSVERPDGSNFTLKIRSTKLEDSAMYFCASSDGPRDIQYFGAGTRLSVL.

Worth noting for this clonotype: A read error is likely, as this CDR3 ends without the conserved phenylalanine or tryptophan. The DNA is omitted, as the CDR3 cannot be located on it reliably, and the CDR3 follows TCRdb's listing. The CDR3: CSARGVSGWNPTLCL. The chain links TRBV20-1 to TRBJ1-6. From its first to its last residue, the CDR3 has 15 amino acids. CDR1 and CDR2 (germline): DFQATT, SNEGSKA (reference sequence).

This clonotype turned up a few times. V is TRBV20-1 and J is TRBJ1-2; TRBD1 aligns across 9 bases. The CDR3 is 13 amino acids. The germline CDR1 and CDR2 sequences are DFQATT and SNEGSKA (reference sequence). V gave up 3 bases and J gave up 7 bases; unmatched junction bases: 6. This CDR3 reads CSARGTGLGGYTF. DNA for the CDR3: TGCAGTGCTAGGGGGACAGGGTTGGGTGGCTACACCTTC.

This clonotype was seen many times. The chain links TRBV12-3 or TRBV12-4 to TRBJ2-3; the D gene is possibly TRBD1 (6 bases). The CDR3 is made up of 15 amino acids. Deletions cut 2 bases from V and 2 bases from J, with 11 bases between. The CDR3 coding sequence is TGTGCCAGCAGTTTAAGACAGGATTTCACAGATACGCAGTATTTT. It is translated as CASSLRQDFTDTQYF.

The table lists this clonotype with many counts. The CDR3 spells CASSYSDSQPQHF. For the CDR3, the DNA is TGTGCCAGCAGTTACAGTGATTCTCAGCCCCAGCATTTT. The chain recombines TRBV6-2 or TRBV6-3 with TRBJ1-5; D unresolved. The CDR3 consists of 13 residues. CDR1 is MNHEY, CDR2 SVGEGT, per germline. With 2 bases removed from V and 6 bases from J, the gap between germline ends came to 8 bases.

The chain recombines TRBV5-1 with TRBJ1-1; 10 bases line up with TRBD1. The junction had 3 bases not matched to a gene; V was cut back by 5 bases and J by 5 bases. Germline loops: CDR1 SGHRS, CDR2 YFSETQ. The CDR3 spans 13 residues. The CDR3 loop is CASSRTGGTEAFF. In DNA form, the CDR3 reads TGCGCCAGCAGTCGGACAGGGGGGACTGAAGCTTTCTTT. The full variable domain, in which reference TRBV5-1 and TRBJ1-1 provide the parts outside the CDR3, is KAGVTQTPRYLIKTRGQQVTLSCSPISGHRSVSWYQQTPGQGLQFLFEYFSETQRNKGNFPGRFSGRQFSNSRSEMNVSTLELGDSALYLCASSRTGGTEAFFGQGTRLTVV.

This clonotype was observed at least ten times. The genes are TRBV25-1 and TRBJ1-2; tentative D call: TRBD1 (6 bases). This CDR3 region has 14 residues. The V gene's germline CDR1 is MGHDK and CDR2 SYGVNS. The germline V and J ends were trimmed by 6 bases and 4 bases, with 15 bases remaining between them. CDR3 amino acids: CASRYGGSGYGYTF. The CDR3 nucleotides are TGTGCCAGCAGATATGGGGGCAGCGGCTATGGCTACACCTTC.

This chain links TRBV20-1 with TRBJ2-7; D tentatively reads TRBD1 or TRBD2 (6 bases each). The V end lost 3 bases, the J end lost 3 bases, and 12 bases lay between the germline ends. The CDR3 totals 13 residues. The germline gives CDR1 DFQATT, CDR2 SNEGSKA (reference sequence). CDR3 in DNA: TGCAGTGCTAGGGGGGGCCGTCGCTACGAGCAGTACTTC. Its translation is CSARGGRRYEQYF.

V and J are TRBV7-2 and TRBJ1-2, with 9 bases lining up with TRBD1. Germline CDR1 reads SGHTA; CDR2 reads FQGNSA. Trimming cost V 5 bases and J 8 bases; bases outside gene matches: 6. The CDR3 consists of 13 residues. In DNA form, the CDR3 reads TGTGCCAGCAGCCTGACCGGGACAGGGGGCTACACCTTC. Amino acids: CASSLTGTGGYTF.

This clonotype showed up many times. The gene calls are TRBV20-1 and TRBJ2-7; D may be TRBD1 (8 bases). The CDR3 runs to 15 residues. Germline assignment: CDR1 DFQATT and CDR2 SNEGSKA (reference sequence). Trimming shortened V by 3 bases and J by 1 base, and 16 bases separated the two germline ends. This chain's CDR3 is CSARDRASGSYEQYF. The CDR3 nucleotides are TGCAGTGCTAGGGACAGGGCTAGCGGATCCTACGAGCAGTACTTC.

The chain uses TRBV2 and TRBJ2-1; 14 bases fit TRBD2. From germline, CDR1 is SNHLY and CDR2 FYNNEI. Unmatched junction bases numbered 7, after V lost 6 bases and J lost 6 bases. The CDR3 is made up of 16 amino acids. CDR3 in amino acids: CASRDGLAGGPNEQFF. The CDR3 DNA follows: TGTGCCAGCAGAGACGGACTAGCGGGGGGACCCAATGAGCAGTTCTTC.

Ten or more counts support this clonotype. The CDR3 DNA reads as TGCGCCAGCAGCTTGACTACAGGGACCCACTATGGCTACACCTTC. Protein product: CASSLTTGTHYGYTF. The chain employs TRBV5-1 and TRBJ1-2; perhaps TRBD1 as D (6 bases). The CDR3 has 15 residues. Germline CDR1 is SGHRS and CDR2 is YFSETQ. Trimming stripped 1 base from V and 3 bases from J, with 13 bases between.

This clonotype was observed many times. The rearrangement links TRBV6-6 to TRBJ1-2, with a tentative D call TRBD1 (5 bases). Trimming took off 0 bases at V and 8 bases at J, with 19 bases between the two ends. The CDR3 is 16 amino acids. In germline, CDR1 is MNHNY, CDR2 SVGAGI (reference sequence). The CDR3 is CASSYSIVMTAFGYTF. The CDR3 bases are TGTGCCAGCAGTTACTCGATCGTTATGACAGCCTTCGGCTACACCTTC.

This clonotype was detected only a few times. The rearrangement joins TRBV27 to TRBJ1-1; D remains unclear. CDR3 size: 13 residues. Germline V gene lookup returns CDR1 MNHEY and CDR2 SMNVEV (reference sequence). V was pared by 5 bases and J by 1 base, with 8 bases between. The CDR3 DNA is TGTGCCAGCAGTCTTTTAAGGAACACTGAAGCTTTCTTT. Protein: CASSLLRNTEAFF.

This clonotype was found many times. The V call is TRBV14, the J call TRBJ1-6; 11 bases are shared with TRBD1. The junction had 6 bases not matched to a gene; V was cut back by 4 bases and J by 10 bases. The germline gives CDR1 SGHDN, CDR2 FVKESK. This CDR3 contains 15 residues. DNA for the CDR3: TGTGCCAGCAGCCGCGGACAGGGGGCAGACTCACCCCTCCACTTT. This encodes CASSRGQGADSPLHF.

At least ten counts were recorded for this clonotype. Since a much larger clone is just one base distant, this may be a read error. The CDR3 end shows no conserved phenylalanine or tryptophan, and so a read error is likely. The chain uses TRBV7-2 and TRBJ2-7; TRBD1 is a possible D gene (5 bases). Trimming removed 4 bases at V and 6 bases at J, with 16 bases between. CDR1 and CDR2 (germline): SGHTA, FQGNSA. The CDR3 spans 14 residues. This CDR3 reads CASSYTSGLGEQYL. The CDR3, as DNA: TGTGCCAGCAGCTATACTTCAGGGTTAGGCGAGCAGTACCTC.

This clonotype was counted between two and nine times. This rearrangement joins TRBV20-1 to TRBJ2-5; D unresolved. CDR1 and CDR2 from the germline V gene are DFQATT and SNEGSKA (reference sequence). Trimming shortened V by 6 bases and J by 0 bases, and 5 bases separated the two germline ends. This CDR3 spans 11 amino acids. CDR3 residues: CSAENQETQYF. The DNA for the CDR3 is TGCAGTGCAGAAAACCAAGAGACCCAGTACTTC.

In regard to this clonotype: Because the CDR3 is missing its conserved closing phenylalanine or tryptophan, this is likely a read error. The CDR3 is CATSDSETSTDTQYS. The CDR3, as DNA: TGTGCCACCAGTGATTCAGAGACCAGCACAGATACGCAGTATTCT. The genes are TRBV24-1 and TRBJ2-3; no clear D. V lost 2 bases to trimming and J lost 0 bases, with 8 bases between them. The germline CDR1 and CDR2 sequences are KGHDR and SFDVKD. The CDR3 runs to 15 residues.

V and J are TRBV7-8 and TRBJ2-7, with 9 bases matching TRBD2. This CDR3 is 17 amino acids long. Losses at the gene ends were 1 base for V and 6 bases for J; bases not matched to a gene: 13. Germline V gene lookup returns CDR1 SGHVS and CDR2 FQNEAQ. CDR3 sequence (DNA): TGTGCCAGCAGCTTAGATGTAGCGGGGGCCTCCCCCCGCGAGCAGTACTTC. Amino acid sequence: CASSLDVAGASPREQYF.

This clonotype was counted many times. CDR3 region: CASTSSSGQATDTQYF. CDR3 sequence (DNA): TGTGCCAGTACCTCGTCCTCCGGACAGGCCACAGATACGCAGTATTTT. The rearrangement joins TRBV19 to TRBJ2-3; 7 nucleotides align to TRBD1. Trimming at V came to 7 bases and at J to 2 bases, leaving 12 bases not matched to a gene. The CDR3 is 16 amino acids. Germline V lookup: CDR1 LNHDA, CDR2 SQIVND (reference sequence). Supplemented by reference TRBV19 and TRBJ2-3, the full variable domain reads DGGITQSPKYLFRKEGQNVTLSCEQNLNHDAMYWYRQDPGQGLRLIYYSQIVNDFQKGDIAEGYSVSREKKESFPLTVTSAQKNPTAFYLCASTSSSGQATDTQYFGPGTRLTVL.

This clonotype was found many times. A much larger clone differs from this one at a single base, so this may be a read error. The chain employs TRBV7-9 and TRBJ1-3; D gene unclear. The germline V gene has CDR1 SEHNR and CDR2 FQNEAQ (reference sequence). The CDR3 runs to 13 residues. CDR3 sequence: CASSLSSGNTVYF. For the CDR3, the DNA is TGTGCCAGCAGCCTGTCCTCTGGAAACACCGTATATTTT.